The clone carrying this TCR beta chain was observed at least ten times. The antigen remains unidentified. The V end lost 6 bases, the J end lost 9 bases, and 21 bases lay between the germline ends. This CDR3 is 14 amino acids long. As the template, RNA transcripts were used to amplify TCR beta CDR3 regions. RT-PCR was first run with HTBI primers, then multiplex PCR in a second round. TCRdb re-derived calls from the multiplex PCR reads in MiXCR, one entry per CDR3 protein. The sample contains about 210,000 distinct CDR3 sequences, over 25% of which appear only once. Physicians reached a diagnosis by relying on clinical symptoms, serum thyroxine, TRAb, thyroid ultrasound and orbital computed tomography. The authors used Ficoll-Paque density gradient centrifugation to separate PBMCs. The input was more than 7.5 ml of fresh peripheral blood. These data come from a study of Graves' ophthalmopathy and Graves' hyperthyroidism. At the level of the study: Prior to any treatment, peripheral blood was collected at the time of initial diagnosis. Points from the study as a whole: Blood contained most expanded thyroid clonotypes exceeding 0.001 frequency.

V is TRBV12-3 or TRBV12-4 and J is TRBJ2-7, with D possibly being TRBD1 (5 bases). What was sequenced was peripheral blood. The sequence derives from a man between 50 and 59 years old with Graves' ophthalmopathy. CDR3 coding DNA: TGTGCCAGCAGCCGACCCGTTCAAGGGGTGGGGCAGTACTTC. Translating gives CASSRPVQGVGQYF.